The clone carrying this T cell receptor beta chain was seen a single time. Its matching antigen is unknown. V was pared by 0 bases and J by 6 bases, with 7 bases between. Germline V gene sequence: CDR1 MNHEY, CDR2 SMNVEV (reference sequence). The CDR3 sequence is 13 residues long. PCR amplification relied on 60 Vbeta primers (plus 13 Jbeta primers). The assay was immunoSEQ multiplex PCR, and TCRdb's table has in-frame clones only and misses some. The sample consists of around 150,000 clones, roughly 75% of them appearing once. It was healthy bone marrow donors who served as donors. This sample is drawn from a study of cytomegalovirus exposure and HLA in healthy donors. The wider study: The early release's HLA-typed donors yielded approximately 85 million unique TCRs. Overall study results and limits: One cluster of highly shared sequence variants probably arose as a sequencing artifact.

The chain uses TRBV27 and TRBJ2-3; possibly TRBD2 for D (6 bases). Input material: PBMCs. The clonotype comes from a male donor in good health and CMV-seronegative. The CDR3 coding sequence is TGTGCCAGCAGTTTATCGGGGGGTGATACGCAGTATTTT. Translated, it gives CASSLSGGDTQYF.